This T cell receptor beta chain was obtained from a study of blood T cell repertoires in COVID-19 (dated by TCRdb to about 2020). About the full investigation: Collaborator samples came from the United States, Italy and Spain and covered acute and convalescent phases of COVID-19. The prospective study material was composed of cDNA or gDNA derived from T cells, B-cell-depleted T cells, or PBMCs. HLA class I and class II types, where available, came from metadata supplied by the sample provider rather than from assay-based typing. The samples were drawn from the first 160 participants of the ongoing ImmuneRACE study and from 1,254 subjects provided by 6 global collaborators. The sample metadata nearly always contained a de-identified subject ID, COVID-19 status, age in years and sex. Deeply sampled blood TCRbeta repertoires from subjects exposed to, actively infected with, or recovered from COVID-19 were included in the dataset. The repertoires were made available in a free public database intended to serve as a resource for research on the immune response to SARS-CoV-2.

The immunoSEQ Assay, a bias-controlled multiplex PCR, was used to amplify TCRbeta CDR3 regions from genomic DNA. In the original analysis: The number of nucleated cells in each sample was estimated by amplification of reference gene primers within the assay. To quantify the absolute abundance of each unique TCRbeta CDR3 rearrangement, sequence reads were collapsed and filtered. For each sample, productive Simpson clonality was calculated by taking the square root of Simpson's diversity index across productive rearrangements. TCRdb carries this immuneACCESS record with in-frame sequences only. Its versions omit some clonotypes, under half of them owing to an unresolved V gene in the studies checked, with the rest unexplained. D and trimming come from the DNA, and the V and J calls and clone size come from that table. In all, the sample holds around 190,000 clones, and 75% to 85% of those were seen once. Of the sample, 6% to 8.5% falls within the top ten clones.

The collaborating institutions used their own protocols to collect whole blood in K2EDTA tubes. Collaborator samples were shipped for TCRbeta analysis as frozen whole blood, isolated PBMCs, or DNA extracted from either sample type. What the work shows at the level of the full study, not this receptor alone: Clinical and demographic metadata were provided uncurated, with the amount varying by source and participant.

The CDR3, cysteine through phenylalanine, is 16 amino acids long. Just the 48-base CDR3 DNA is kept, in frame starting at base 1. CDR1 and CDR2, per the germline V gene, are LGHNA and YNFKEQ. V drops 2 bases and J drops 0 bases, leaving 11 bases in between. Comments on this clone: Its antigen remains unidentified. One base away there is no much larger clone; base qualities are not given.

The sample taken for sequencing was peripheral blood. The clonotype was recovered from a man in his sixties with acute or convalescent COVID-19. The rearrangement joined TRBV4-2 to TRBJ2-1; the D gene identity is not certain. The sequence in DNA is TGTGCCAGCAGCCAAAGCCTCCTGAGCTCCTACAATGAGCAGTTCTTC. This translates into CASSQSLLSSYNEQFF.